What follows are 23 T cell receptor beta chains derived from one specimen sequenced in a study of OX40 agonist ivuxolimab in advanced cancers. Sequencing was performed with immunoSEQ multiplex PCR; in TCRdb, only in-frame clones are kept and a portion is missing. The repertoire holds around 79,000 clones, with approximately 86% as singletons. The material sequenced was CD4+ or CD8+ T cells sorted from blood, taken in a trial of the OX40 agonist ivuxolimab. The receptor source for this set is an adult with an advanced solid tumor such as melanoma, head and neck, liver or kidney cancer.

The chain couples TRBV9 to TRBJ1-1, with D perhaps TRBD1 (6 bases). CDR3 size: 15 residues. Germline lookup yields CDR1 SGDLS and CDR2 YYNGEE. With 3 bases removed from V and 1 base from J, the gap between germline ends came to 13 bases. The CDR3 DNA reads TGTGCCAGCAGCGAACAGGGATTGGAGAACACTGAAGCTTTCTTT. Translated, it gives CASSEQGLENTEAFF.

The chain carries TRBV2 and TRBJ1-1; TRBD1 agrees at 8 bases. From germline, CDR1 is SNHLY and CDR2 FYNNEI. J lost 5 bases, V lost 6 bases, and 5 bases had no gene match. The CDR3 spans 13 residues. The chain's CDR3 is CASRATGDTEAFF. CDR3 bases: TGTGCCAGCAGAGCGACAGGGGATACTGAAGCTTTCTTT.

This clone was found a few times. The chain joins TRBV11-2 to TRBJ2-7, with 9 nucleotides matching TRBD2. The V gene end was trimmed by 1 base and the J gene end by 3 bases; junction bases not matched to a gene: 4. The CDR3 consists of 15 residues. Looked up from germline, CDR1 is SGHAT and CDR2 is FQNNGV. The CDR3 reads CASSLGTSVVYEQYF. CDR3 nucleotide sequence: TGTGCCAGCAGCTTAGGGACTAGCGTTGTCTACGAGCAGTACTTC.

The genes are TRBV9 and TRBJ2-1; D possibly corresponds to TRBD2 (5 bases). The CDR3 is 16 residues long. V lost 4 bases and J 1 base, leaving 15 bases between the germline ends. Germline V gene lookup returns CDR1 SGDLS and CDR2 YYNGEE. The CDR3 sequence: CASSPPRGTSYNEQFF. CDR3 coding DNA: TGTGCCAGCAGCCCACCTCGGGGTACATCCTACAATGAGCAGTTCTTC.

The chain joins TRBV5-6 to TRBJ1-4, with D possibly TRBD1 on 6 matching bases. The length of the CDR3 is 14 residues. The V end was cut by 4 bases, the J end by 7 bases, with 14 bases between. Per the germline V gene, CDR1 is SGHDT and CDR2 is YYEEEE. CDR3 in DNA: TGTGCCAGCAGCCCAGGGGCTAAGAGTGAAAAACTGTTTTTT. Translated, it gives CASSPGAKSEKLFF.

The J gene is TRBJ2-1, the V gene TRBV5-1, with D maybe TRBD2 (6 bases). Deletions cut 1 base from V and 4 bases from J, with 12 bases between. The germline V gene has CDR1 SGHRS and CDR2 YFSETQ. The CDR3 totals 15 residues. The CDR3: CASSLSGLSYNEQFF. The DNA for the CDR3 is TGCGCCAGCAGCTTGTCCGGACTATCATACAATGAGCAGTTCTTC.

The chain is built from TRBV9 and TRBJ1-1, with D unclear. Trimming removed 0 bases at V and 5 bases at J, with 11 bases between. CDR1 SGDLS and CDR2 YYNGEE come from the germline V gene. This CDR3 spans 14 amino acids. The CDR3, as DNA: TGTGCCAGCAGCGTAGCGGACCTGCGGACTGAAGCTTTCTTT. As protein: CASSVADLRTEAFF.

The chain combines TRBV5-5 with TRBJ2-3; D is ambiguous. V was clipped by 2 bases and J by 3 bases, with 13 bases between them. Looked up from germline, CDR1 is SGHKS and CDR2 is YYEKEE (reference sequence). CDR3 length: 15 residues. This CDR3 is CASSLGPTETDTQYF. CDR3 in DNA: TGTGCCAGCAGCTTAGGCCCCACGGAAACAGATACGCAGTATTTT.

CDR3 sequence (DNA): TGTGCCAGCAGCTTGGAAAGGGCTGGAAACACCATATATTTT. This encodes CASSLERAGNTIYF. The chain employs TRBV5-5 and TRBJ1-3, with D hard to call. CDR3 size: 14 residues. Looked up from germline, CDR1 is SGHKS and CDR2 is YYEKEE (reference sequence). V was pared by 0 bases and J by 2 bases, with 6 bases between.

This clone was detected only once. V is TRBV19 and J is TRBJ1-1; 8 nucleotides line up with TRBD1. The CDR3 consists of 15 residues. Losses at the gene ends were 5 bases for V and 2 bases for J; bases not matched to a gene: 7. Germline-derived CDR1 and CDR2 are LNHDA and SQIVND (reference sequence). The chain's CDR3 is CASSPVDRDNTEAFF. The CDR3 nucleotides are TGTGCCAGTAGTCCCGTGGACAGGGATAACACTGAAGCTTTCTTT.

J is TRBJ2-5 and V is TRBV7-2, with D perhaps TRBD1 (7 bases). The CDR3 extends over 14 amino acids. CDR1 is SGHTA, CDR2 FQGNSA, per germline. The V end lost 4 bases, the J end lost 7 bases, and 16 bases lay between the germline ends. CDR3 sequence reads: CASSSSGGIGTQYF. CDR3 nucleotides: TGTGCCAGCAGCTCTTCAGGGGGGATAGGGACCCAGTACTTC.

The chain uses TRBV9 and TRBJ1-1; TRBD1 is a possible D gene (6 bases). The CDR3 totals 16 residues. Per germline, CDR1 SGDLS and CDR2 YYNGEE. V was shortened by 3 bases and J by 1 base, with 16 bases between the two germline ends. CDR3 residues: CASSALGGARNTEAFF. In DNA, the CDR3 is TGTGCCAGCAGCGCCCTTGGGGGCGCGAGGAACACTGAAGCTTTCTTT. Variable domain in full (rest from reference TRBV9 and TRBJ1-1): DSGVTQTPKHLITATGQRVTLRCSPRSGDLSVYWYQQSLDQGLQFLIQYYNGEERAKGNILERFSAQQFPDLHSELNLSSLELGDSALYFCASSALGGARNTEAFFGQGTRLTVV.

The CDR3 DNA sequence: TGTGCCACCAGCAGAGAGCGGCCCAGGGAATACGAGCAGTACTTC. It codes for CATSRERPREYEQYF. The rearrangement joins TRBV15 to TRBJ2-7; tentative D call: TRBD1 (5 bases). V shed 0 bases and J shed 4 bases, with 13 bases lying between them. CDR3 size: 15 residues. Germline V CDR1 and CDR2: LNHNV, YYDKDF (reference sequence).

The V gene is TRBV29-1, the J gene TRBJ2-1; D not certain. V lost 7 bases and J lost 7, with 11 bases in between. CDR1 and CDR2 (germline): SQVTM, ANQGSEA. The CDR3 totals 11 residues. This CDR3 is CSAERLNEQFF. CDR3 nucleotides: TGCAGCGCCGAAAGACTGAATGAGCAGTTCTTC.

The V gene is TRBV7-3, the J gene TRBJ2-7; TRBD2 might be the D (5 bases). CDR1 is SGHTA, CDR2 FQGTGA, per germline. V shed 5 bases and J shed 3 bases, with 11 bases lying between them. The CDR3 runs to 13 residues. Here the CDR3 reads CASSRGMGYEQYF. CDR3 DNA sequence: TGTGCCAGCAGCCGAGGGATGGGCTACGAGCAGTACTTC.

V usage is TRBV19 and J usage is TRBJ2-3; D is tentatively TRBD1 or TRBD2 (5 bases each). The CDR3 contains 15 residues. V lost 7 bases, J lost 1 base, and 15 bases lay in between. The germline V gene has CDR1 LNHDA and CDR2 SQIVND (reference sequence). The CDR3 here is CASTPGRGRTDTQYF. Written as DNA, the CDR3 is TGTGCCAGTACCCCAGGACGGGGCCGCACAGATACGCAGTATTTT.

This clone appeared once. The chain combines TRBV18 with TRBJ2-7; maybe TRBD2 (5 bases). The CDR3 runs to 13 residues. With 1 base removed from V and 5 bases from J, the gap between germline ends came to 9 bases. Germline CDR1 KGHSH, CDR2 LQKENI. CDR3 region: CASSPRVGDEQYF. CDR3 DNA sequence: TGTGCCAGCTCACCACGGGTCGGGGACGAGCAGTACTTC.

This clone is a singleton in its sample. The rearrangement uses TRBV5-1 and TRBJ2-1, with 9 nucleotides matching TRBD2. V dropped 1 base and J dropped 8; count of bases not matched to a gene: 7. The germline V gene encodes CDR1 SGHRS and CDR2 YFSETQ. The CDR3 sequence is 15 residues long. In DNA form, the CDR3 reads TGCGCCAGCAGCTTGATGGCGGGAGGGCCGGATGAGCAGTTCTTC. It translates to CASSLMAGGPDEQFF.

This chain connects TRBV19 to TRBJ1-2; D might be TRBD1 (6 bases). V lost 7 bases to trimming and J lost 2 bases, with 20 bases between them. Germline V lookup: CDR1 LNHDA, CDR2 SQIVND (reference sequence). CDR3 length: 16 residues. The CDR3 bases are TGTGCCAGTACAGAAGTAGGGGGAAGCTTGAACTATGGCTACACCTTC. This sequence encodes CASTEVGGSLNYGYTF.

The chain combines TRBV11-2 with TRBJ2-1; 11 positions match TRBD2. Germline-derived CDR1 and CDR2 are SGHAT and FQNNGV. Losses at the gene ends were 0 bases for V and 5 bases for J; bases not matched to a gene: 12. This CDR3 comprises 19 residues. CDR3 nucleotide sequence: TGTGCCAGCAGCTTAGATAGGGGAAATAGCGGGAGGGCCAACAATGAGCAGTTCTTC. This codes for CASSLDRGNSGRANNEQFF.

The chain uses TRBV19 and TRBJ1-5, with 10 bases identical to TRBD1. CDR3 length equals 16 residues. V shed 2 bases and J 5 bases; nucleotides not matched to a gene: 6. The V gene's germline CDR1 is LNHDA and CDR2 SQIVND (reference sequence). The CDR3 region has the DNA TGTGCCAGTAGTATACTGACAGGGGGCTTGGATCAGCCCCAGCATTTT. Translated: CASSILTGGLDQPQHF.

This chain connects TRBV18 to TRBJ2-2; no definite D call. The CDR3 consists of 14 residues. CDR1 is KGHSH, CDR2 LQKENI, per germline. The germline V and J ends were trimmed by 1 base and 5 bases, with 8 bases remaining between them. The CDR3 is CASSPLQLTGELFF. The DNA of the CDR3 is TGTGCCAGCTCACCACTGCAGTTGACCGGGGAGCTGTTTTTT.

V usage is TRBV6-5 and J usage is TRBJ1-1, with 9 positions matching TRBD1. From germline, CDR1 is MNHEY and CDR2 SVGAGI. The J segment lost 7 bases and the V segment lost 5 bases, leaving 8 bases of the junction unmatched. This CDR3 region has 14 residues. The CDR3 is CASSDGQGRSEAFF. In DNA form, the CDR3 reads TGTGCCAGCAGTGACGGACAGGGGAGGAGTGAAGCTTTCTTT.